Listed below are T cell receptor beta chains from one sample, sequenced in a study of T cells in Graves' hyperthyroidism and ophthalmopathy. TCRdb called the multiplex PCR reads again in MiXCR, with one record for every CDR3 protein. The sample holds about 740,000 distinct CDR3 sequences; 13% to 15% are singletons and the top ten take roughly 10%. Source material: blood. The receptor set was obtained from a young woman with Graves' hyperthyroidism. CDR3s leave out the opening cysteine and the closing phenylalanine or tryptophan.

TRBV11-2	TRBJ2-1	ASLQEGSGLDEQF
TRBV11-2	TRBJ2-1	ASSLLHAPVNEQF
TRBV6-5	TRBJ1-3	ASSYSGVSGNTIY
TRBV12-3/TRBV12-4	TRBJ1-5	ASSFRPSNQPQH
TRBV28	TRBJ2-4	ASSSRDPQQIDIQY
TRBV7-9	TRBJ2-1	ASSTTGLARYNEQF
TRBV6-1	TRBJ1-2	ASSRDSNYGYT
TRBV30	TRBJ2-2	AWNYDRVYGELF
TRBV9	TRBJ2-2	ASSAAVNTGELF
TRBV6-5	TRBJ2-1	ASSSARWEQF
TRBV29-1	TRBJ1-5	SVVRGFVFPCSQPQH
TRBV7-9	TRBJ1-1	ASRRLNTEAF
TRBV4-3	TRBJ2-7	ASSQVWASGISSYEQY
TRBV27	TRBJ1-2	ASSSNRGGYGYT
TRBV12-3/TRBV12-4	TRBJ2-7	ASSDRQWFGYEQY
TRBV27	TRBJ1-5	ASSDRVGIHQPQH
TRBV2	TRBJ1-1	ASSKGQVENEAF
TRBV19	TRBJ2-7	ASHLRGGLVYEQY
TRBV7-9	TRBJ2-5	ASSLALGLETQY
TRBV3-1	TRBJ2-7	ASSLLQAPYEQY
TRBV27	TRBJ2-1	ASTVGTGVDEQF
TRBV19	TRBJ2-4	ASSPMQGVKAKNIQY
TRBV2	TRBJ2-4	ASSQGAGKNIQH
TRBV12-3/TRBV12-4	TRBJ1-6	ASSFTHTGGVAKPLH
TRBV4-1	TRBJ1-3	ASSQEPQGAPGVNTIY
TRBV2	TRBJ1-6	ASRGTGVSSPLH
TRBV12-3/TRBV12-4	TRBJ1-5	ASSNTTGGQPQH
TRBV30	TRBJ1-1	AWSTHSSPPAF
TRBV2	TRBJ1-2	ASSAGRNYGYT
TRBV27	TRBJ2-3	ASSFGVRTDTQY